This is a list of T cell receptor beta chains from one sample in a study of T cells in Graves' hyperthyroidism and ophthalmopathy. TCRdb re-derived calls from the multiplex PCR reads in MiXCR, one entry per CDR3 protein. The sample contains 700,000 to 950,000 distinct CDR3 sequences, 30% to 40% of which appear only once. Sequenced: blood. The receptors derive from a woman aged 40 to 55 with Graves' hyperthyroidism. Each CDR3 is given with its conserved first and last residue. Fields, in order: V gene, CDR3 length, J gene, D gene, clone size, CDR3 protein, CDR3 DNA. The D gene is left open where the match is weak. Clone size appears in some rows only: once, few, many, or a class for an expanded clone.

v_call: TRBV6-4; cdr3_length: 14; j_call: TRBJ2-7; d_call: .; clone_size: few; cdr3_aa: CASSVKKGEHEQYF; cdr3_nt: TGTGCCAGCAGTGTTAAGAAGGGCGAGCACGAGCAGTACTTC
v_call: TRBV7-9; cdr3_length: 16; j_call: TRBJ1-3; d_call: .; clone_size: many; cdr3_aa: CASSLNPAALGNTIYF; cdr3_nt: TGTGCCAGCAGCTTAAACCCGGCTGCTCTGGGAAACACCATATATTTT
v_call: TRBV3-1; cdr3_length: 12; j_call: TRBJ2-7; d_call: .; clone_size: many; cdr3_aa: CASSQTSYEQYF; cdr3_nt: TGCGCCAGCAGCCAGACTAGCTACGAGCAGTACTTC
v_call: TRBV7-3; cdr3_length: 16; j_call: TRBJ2-3; d_call: TRBD2; clone_size: .; cdr3_aa: CASGSRGTSGTDTQYF; cdr3_nt: TGTGCCAGCGGATCACGTGGGACTAGCGGCACAGATACGCAGTATTTT
v_call: TRBV7-8; cdr3_length: 14; j_call: TRBJ1-2; d_call: .; clone_size: .; cdr3_aa: CASSTRTDYNGYTF; cdr3_nt: TGTGCCAGCAGCACCCGGACAGATTATAATGGCTACACCTTC
v_call: TRBV12-5; cdr3_length: 15; j_call: TRBJ1-3; d_call: .; clone_size: .; cdr3_aa: CASGLEGHSGNTIYF; cdr3_nt: TGTGCTAGTGGTTTGGAAGGTCACTCTGGAAACACCATATATTTT
v_call: TRBV7-6; cdr3_length: 15; j_call: TRBJ2-3; d_call: .; clone_size: .; cdr3_aa: CASSLRLSGTDTQYF; cdr3_nt: TGTGCCAGCAGCCTTAGACTCTCGGGGACAGATACGCAGTATTTT
v_call: TRBV7-9; cdr3_length: 14; j_call: TRBJ1-2; d_call: TRBD1; clone_size: many; cdr3_aa: CASSLGQGTDGYTF; cdr3_nt: TGTGCCAGCAGCTTGGGACAGGGGACTGATGGCTACACCTTC
v_call: TRBV10-1; cdr3_length: 14; j_call: TRBJ1-2; d_call: .; clone_size: few; cdr3_aa: CASSEANLEGGHTF; cdr3_nt: TGCGCCAGCAGTGAGGCCAACCTGGAGGGCGGCCACACCTTC
v_call: TRBV10-3; cdr3_length: 14; j_call: TRBJ1-4; d_call: TRBD1; clone_size: many; cdr3_aa: CAISPQGENEKLFF; cdr3_nt: TGTGCCATCAGTCCACAGGGGGAAAATGAAAAACTGTTTTTT
v_call: TRBV12-3/TRBV12-4; cdr3_length: 15; j_call: TRBJ1-1; d_call: TRBD1; clone_size: many; cdr3_aa: CASSLAGQKNTEAFF; cdr3_nt: TGTGCCAGCAGTTTAGCGGGACAGAAGAACACTGAAGCTTTCTTT
v_call: TRBV10-3; cdr3_length: 12; j_call: TRBJ1-1; d_call: .; clone_size: .; cdr3_aa: CASSYARGEAFF; cdr3_nt: TGTGCCAGCAGTTACGCGCGCGGTGAAGCTTTCTTT
v_call: TRBV7-3; cdr3_length: 15; j_call: TRBJ1-1; d_call: TRBD1; clone_size: many; cdr3_aa: CASSLTTGGRAEAFF; cdr3_nt: TGTGCCAGCAGCTTAACGACAGGGGGCCGGGCTGAAGCTTTCTTT
v_call: TRBV25-1; cdr3_length: 12; j_call: TRBJ2-7; d_call: .; clone_size: many; cdr3_aa: CASSVTDYEQYF; cdr3_nt: TGTGCCAGCAGTGTGACAGACTACGAGCAGTACTTC
v_call: TRBV4-1; cdr3_length: 15; j_call: TRBJ1-5; d_call: .; clone_size: few; cdr3_aa: CASSQGGLFGQPQHF; cdr3_nt: TGCGCCAGCAGCCAAGGTGGATTGTTCGGTCAGCCCCAGCATTTT